The 24 T cell receptor beta chains reported below all come from one sample, sequenced in a study of T cell responses to AZD1222 COVID-19 vaccine. The repertoire was sequenced with immunoSEQ multiplex PCR; TCRdb's copy has only in-frame clones and lacks some. Of around 100,000 clones in the sample, about nine tenths were seen once. This specimen consisted of peripheral blood, obtained on day 0 of AZD1222 vaccination. Receptors were obtained from an adult in good health.

The chain is built from TRBV12-3 or TRBV12-4 and TRBJ1-2, with D possibly being TRBD1 (5 bases). Between the trimmed V and J ends, which lost 5 bases and 3 bases, there was a span of 10 bases. The CDR3 consists of 13 residues. The CDR3 coding sequence is TGTGCCAGCAGTAGAGACAGACACTATGGCTACACCTTC. Translated: CASSRDRHYGYTF.

The rearrangement joins TRBV7-8 to TRBJ1-2, with 9 bases fitting TRBD1. Unmatched junction bases numbered 9, after V lost 5 bases and J lost 8 bases. CDR1 SGHVS and CDR2 FQNEAQ come from the germline V gene. This CDR3 has 14 amino acids. This chain's CDR3 is CASSARDRVGGYTF. DNA for the CDR3: TGTGCCAGCAGCGCAAGGGACAGGGTGGGCGGCTACACCTTC.

CDR3 residues: CASSIQGFYEQYF. DNA for the CDR3: TGTGCCAGTAGTATCCAGGGTTTCTACGAGCAGTACTTC. The chain recombines TRBV19 with TRBJ2-7; a weak D match, TRBD1 (5 bases). The germline V gene has CDR1 LNHDA and CDR2 SQIVND (reference sequence). This CDR3 has 13 residues. Trimming took 3 bases from V and 3 from J, leaving 9 bases between them.

The CDR3 DNA is TGTGCCAGCAGTTTAGACAGTTACTATGGCTACACCTTC. Protein sequence: CASSLDSYYGYTF. This chain uses TRBV6-5 with TRBJ1-2; possible D gene TRBD1, 5 bases. The CDR3 runs 13 residues. CDR1 and CDR2 (germline): MNHEY, SVGAGI. V lost 4 bases and J lost 3, with 9 bases in between.

About this clone itself: One end of the junction fails to match germline, which may point to a read error. This rearrangement joins TRBV18 to TRBJ2-2, with TRBD2 identical over 8 bases. The CDR3 has 14 residues. Germline CDR1 and CDR2: KGHSH and LQKENI. The CDR3 here is CASSRGLEAGELFF. Written as DNA, the CDR3 is TGCGCCAGCTCACGGGGACTAGAAGCCGGGGAGCTGTTTTTT. The variable domain in full, with the rest retrieved from reference TRBV18 and TRBJ2-2, is NAGVMQNPRHLVRRRGQEARLRCSPMKGHSHVYWYRQLPEEGLKFMVYLQKENIIDESGMPKERFSAEFPKEGPSILRIQQVVRGDSAAYFCASSRGLEAGELFFGEGSRLTVL.

The rearrangement links TRBV27 to TRBJ1-2, with TRBD1 as a possible D gene (6 bases). Trimming removed 2 bases from V and 6 bases from J, with 16 bases in between. Per the germline V gene, CDR1 is MNHEY and CDR2 is SMNVEV (reference sequence). The CDR3 consists of 15 residues. The DNA of the CDR3 is TGTGCCAGCAGTTTAATGTTGGGGGGGGCAGATGGCTACACCTTC. Translating it yields CASSLMLGGADGYTF.

The chain has TRBV5-5 and TRBJ2-7; weak D call: TRBD1 (5 bases). This CDR3 contains 15 residues. V was shortened by 3 bases and J by 0 bases, with 13 bases between the two germline ends. Germline V gives CDR1 SGHKS, CDR2 YYEKEE (reference sequence). The CDR3 sequence: CASSSRTSDSYEQYF. CDR3 in DNA: TGTGCCAGCAGCTCCCGGACAAGCGACTCCTACGAGCAGTACTTC. Full variable domain (rest looked up from reference TRBV5-5 and TRBJ2-7): DAGVTQSPTHLIKTRGQQVTLRCSPISGHKSVSWYQQVLGQGPQFIFQYYEKEERGRGNFPDRFSARQFPNYSSELNVNALLLGDSALYLCASSSRTSDSYEQYFGPGTRLTVT.

The chain couples TRBV19 to TRBJ1-5, with D tentatively TRBD1 (5 bases). The CDR3 is 15 residues long. V was trimmed by 9 bases and J by 0 bases, leaving 15 bases between them. Germline V gene sequence: CDR1 LNHDA, CDR2 SQIVND (reference sequence). CDR3 nucleotides: TGTGCCAGCTCCCTCGCAGGGTTTAGCAATCAGCCCCAGCATTTT. Translation gives CASSLAGFSNQPQHF.

The chain combines TRBV9 with TRBJ1-1; D gene uncertain. The V end was cut by 0 bases, the J end by 5 bases, with 11 bases between. There are 14 residues in the CDR3. Looked up from germline, CDR1 is SGDLS and CDR2 is YYNGEE. The CDR3 region has the DNA TGTGCCAGCAGCGTAGTCGTAGGGATGACTGAAGCTTTCTTT. This gives the protein CASSVVVGMTEAFF.

The sample holds one count of this clone. This rearrangement joins TRBV7-8 to TRBJ1-1; maybe TRBD1 (5 bases). There are 14 residues in the CDR3. Germline-derived CDR1 and CDR2 are SGHVS and FQNEAQ. V shed 2 bases and J shed 7 bases, with 14 bases lying between them. CDR3 DNA: TGTGCCAGCAGCTTATCGGGGGACCCCCTTGAAGCTTTCTTT. It translates to CASSLSGDPLEAFF. The full variable domain, its missing parts supplied by reference TRBV7-8 and TRBJ1-1, is GAGVSQSPRYKVAKRGQDVALRCDPISGHVSLFWYQQALGQGPEFLTYFQNEAQLDKSGLPSDRFFAERPEGSVSTLKIQRTQQEDSAVYLCASSLSGDPLEAFFGQGTRLTVV.

The rearrangement joins TRBV9 to TRBJ2-5; 9 bases align to TRBD1. The CDR3 has 15 residues. CDR1 SGDLS and CDR2 YYNGEE come from the germline V gene. The ends lost 3 bases at V and 4 bases at J; junction bases unmatched: 7. The CDR3 loop reads CASSAHRGQGETQYF. CDR3 DNA sequence: TGTGCCAGCAGCGCTCACAGGGGGCAGGGAGAGACCCAGTACTTC.

The chain carries TRBV3-1 (or the pseudogene TRBV3-2) and TRBJ2-1; possibly TRBD1 for D (6 bases). Germline-derived CDR1 and CDR2 are LGHDT and YNNKEL (reference sequence). This CDR3 has 13 residues. V was clipped by 3 bases and J by 9 bases, with 12 bases between them. This CDR3 reads CASSQAPRGEQFF. CDR3 DNA: TGTGCCAGCAGCCAGGCGCCCAGGGGTGAGCAGTTCTTC.

The table lists this clone with a count of one. This rearrangement joins TRBV19 to TRBJ1-2; 7 nucleotides line up with TRBD1. The V segment lost 1 base and the J segment 4 bases; nucleotides outside the gene matches: 9. Looked up from germline, CDR1 is LNHDA and CDR2 is SQIVND (reference sequence). The CDR3 extends over 16 amino acids. CDR3 region: CASSIGEGQTLYGYTF. The CDR3 DNA is TGTGCCAGTAGTATAGGAGAGGGACAGACCCTCTATGGCTACACCTTC.

The chain joins TRBV30 to TRBJ1-4; no firm D call. Trimming shortened V by 8 bases and J by 7 bases, and 23 bases separated the two germline ends. The germline CDR1 and CDR2 sequences are GTSNPN and SVGIG (reference sequence). The CDR3 contains 15 residues. CDR3 in DNA: TGTGCCAGTACCGCCTCGAGTGTGAGGAGTGAAAAACTGTTTTTT. Translating gives CASTASSVRSEKLFF.

The gene calls are TRBV3-1 (or the pseudogene TRBV3-2) and TRBJ1-1, with TRBD1 identical over 8 bases. Losses at the gene ends were 0 bases for V and 1 base for J; bases not matched to a gene: 7. CDR3 length equals 17 residues. Per germline, CDR1 LGHDT and CDR2 YNNKEL (reference sequence). This CDR3 is CASSQDQLTGANTEAFF. For the CDR3, the DNA is TGTGCCAGCAGCCAAGACCAATTGACAGGGGCGAACACTGAAGCTTTCTTT.

The chain couples TRBV29-1 to TRBJ1-5, with 9 positions matching TRBD1. Germline V gene data show CDR1 as SQVTM and CDR2 as ANQGSEA. The CDR3 is made up of 13 amino acids. Losses at the gene ends were 6 bases for V and 4 bases for J; bases not matched to a gene: 4. This CDR3 is CSVQTGGNQPQHF. CDR3 coding DNA: TGCAGCGTCCAGACAGGGGGTAATCAGCCCCAGCATTTT.

The rearrangement uses TRBV2 and TRBJ1-6, with D perhaps matching TRBD1 (6 bases). This CDR3 comprises 15 residues. Trimming removed 1 base from V and 9 bases from J, with 13 bases in between. Germline lookup yields CDR1 SNHLY and CDR2 FYNNEI. The DNA of the CDR3 is TGTGCCAGCAGTGAAGACGAGGGGGTCGGTTCACCCCTCCACTTT. As protein: CASSEDEGVGSPLHF.

The CDR3 nucleotides are TGCGCCAGCAGCCCCACCCCCGGGACCGACGGGGAGCTGTTTTTT. This translates into CASSPTPGTDGELFF. This chain links TRBV5-1 with TRBJ2-2; the D call may be TRBD1 or TRBD2 (5 bases each). With 4 bases removed from V and 7 bases from J, the gap between germline ends came to 17 bases. The length of the CDR3 is 15 residues. CDR1 and CDR2 from the germline V gene are SGHRS and YFSETQ.

This clone was seen only a few times. The genes are TRBV6-5 and TRBJ2-7; D might be TRBD2 (5 bases). Looked up from germline, CDR1 is MNHEY and CDR2 is SVGAGI. V was trimmed by 10 bases and J by 0 bases, leaving 13 bases between them. This CDR3 contains 13 residues. The CDR3 DNA follows: TGTGCCACCAAAGAGGGATTCTCCTACGAGCAGTACTTC. As protein: CATKEGFSYEQYF.

J is TRBJ1-3 and V is TRBV5-4, with unresolved D. This CDR3 contains 11 residues. Germline CDR1 SGHNT, CDR2 YYREEE (reference sequence). V was trimmed by 9 bases and J by 8 bases, leaving 12 bases between them. The CDR3 DNA reads TGTGCCATCGGTGGTACAGACACCATATATTTT. Its protein product is CAIGGTDTIYF.

CDR3 nucleotide sequence: TGTGCCACCAGCAGAGCGGGGATGGAGACCCAGTACTTC. Translation: CATSRAGMETQYF. J is TRBJ2-5 and V is TRBV15, with D maybe TRBD2 (5 bases). The V end was cut by 1 base, the J end by 5 bases, with 8 bases between. The CDR3 consists of 13 residues. CDR1 is LNHNV, CDR2 YYDKDF, per germline (reference sequence).

The chain links TRBV28 to TRBJ2-7; D is ambiguous. V gave up 6 bases and J gave up 3 bases, with 15 bases separating them. CDR1 and CDR2 from the germline V gene are MDHEN and SYDVKM. The CDR3 is made up of 14 amino acids. DNA of the CDR3: TGTGCCAGCAGCCCACCCACCCAGATCTACGAGCAGTACTTC. It specifies CASSPPTQIYEQYF.

The chain carries TRBV5-4 and TRBJ1-2, with D perhaps matching TRBD1 (5 bases). Germline assignment: CDR1 SGHNT and CDR2 YYREEE (reference sequence). The CDR3 loop spans 15 amino acids. The V gene lost 0 bases and the J gene lost 4 bases, with 13 bases spanning the gap. CDR3 sequence reads: CASSLASGQTYGYTF. The CDR3 DNA sequence: TGTGCCAGCAGCTTGGCCAGCGGACAAACCTATGGCTACACCTTC. Complete variable domain (other parts from reference TRBV5-4 and TRBJ1-2): ETGVTQSPTHLIKTRGQQVTLRCSSQSGHNTVSWYQQALGQGPQFIFQYYREEENGRGNFPPRFSGLQFPNYSSELNVNALELDDSALYLCASSLASGQTYGYTFGSGTRLTVV.

The V gene is TRBV6-5, the J gene TRBJ1-1; D is unclear. Germline CDR1 reads MNHEY; CDR2 reads SVGAGI. The CDR3 sequence is 15 residues long. Trimming took off 6 bases at V and 5 bases at J, with 19 bases between the two ends. Here the CDR3 reads CASSPTPEFGTEAFF. CDR3 nucleotide sequence: TGTGCCAGCAGCCCCACCCCTGAGTTTGGAACTGAAGCTTTCTTT.